This T cell receptor (beta chain) was profiled in a study of shared clonotypes between healthy human individuals. Whole-study context: Each donor's CD4 naive and CD4 memory cells filled three plates apiece, CD8 naive two, and CD8 memory one.

The DNA input per sorted-subset replicate PCR was 200 to 250 ng, corresponding to some 30,000 T cell genomes. Repertoires were generated with immunoSEQ multiplex PCR, while TCRdb's copy carries only in-frame clones and drops some. The table shows around 1,100,000 clones, with 70% to 80% occurring only once. This sequence originates from a man aged 18 to 30 in good health. Some clones in this sample may be carry-over from other donors' samples. What was sequenced was memory CD4+ T cells from PBMCs. The subset is: CD45RA-negative fraction.

The CDR3 spells CAISEQSEKLFF. The DNA of the CDR3 is TGTGCCATCAGTGAGCAGTCTGAAAAACTGTTTTTT. The rearrangement links TRBV10-3 to TRBJ1-4; D is undetermined. Germline V gene lookup returns CDR1 ENHRY and CDR2 SYGVKD. The CDR3 contains 12 residues. Trimming cost V 2 bases and J 7 bases, with 5 bases left between them.